This section outlines one TCR beta chain sequence together with its context. The antigen remains undetermined. This record belongs to a study of beta chain features in type 1 diabetes. Germline V CDR1 and CDR2: SGHTA, FQGNSA. The length of the CDR3 is 11 residues. Trimming removed 5 bases from V and 3 bases from J, with 4 bases in between. Researchers reported sorting CD4+ naive, central memory, regulatory and stem cell-like memory cells via CD45RO/CCR7/CD25/CD127/CD95/CD27. Since all of the isolated RNA was reverse transcribed, expressed TCRB transcripts were what got sequenced. About 3.57 million reads, on average, came from each naive, central memory and regulatory T cell sample. Sequencing was performed with immunoSEQ multiplex PCR; in TCRdb, only in-frame clones are kept and a portion is missing. The table lists hundreds of thousands of clones, about 11% of them singletons, with roughly 0.016% in the top ten.

Findings and limits, study-wide: Type 1 diabetes patients had fewer VDJ junction insertions and more deletions. Within each of all four CD4+ subsets, Type 1 diabetes patients had TCRB CDR3s that were moderately but significantly shorter.

The chain is built from TRBV7-2 and TRBJ1-2; D gene unclear. This clonotype was obtained from a woman aged 25 to 39 in good health. Sequenced input: naive CD4+ T cells from blood. Here the CDR3 reads CASSPHYGYTF. The CDR3 coding sequence is TGTGCCAGCAGCCCTCACTATGGCTACACCTTC.